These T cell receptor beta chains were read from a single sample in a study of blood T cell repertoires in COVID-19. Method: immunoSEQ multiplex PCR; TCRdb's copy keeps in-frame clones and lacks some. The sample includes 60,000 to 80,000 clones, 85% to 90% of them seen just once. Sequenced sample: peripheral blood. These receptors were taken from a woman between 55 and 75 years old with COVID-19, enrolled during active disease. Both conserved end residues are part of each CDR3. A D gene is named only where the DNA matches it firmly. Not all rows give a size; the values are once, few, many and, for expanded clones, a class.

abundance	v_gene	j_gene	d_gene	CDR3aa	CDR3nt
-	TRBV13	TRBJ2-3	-	CASSPTTPGGTDTQYF	TGTGCCAGCAGCCCTACGACCCCAGGGGGCACAGATACGCAGTATTTT
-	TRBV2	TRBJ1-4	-	CASSFTGTLNEKLFF	TGTGCCAGCAGTTTTACAGGGACCCTTAATGAAAAACTGTTTTTT
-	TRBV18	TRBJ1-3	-	CASSPQGFGNTIYF	TGTGCCAGCTCACCGCAGGGTTTCGGAAACACCATATATTTT
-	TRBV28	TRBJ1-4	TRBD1	CASSSRTGTGDRRLFF	TGTGCCAGCAGTTCCAGGACCGGGACAGGTGATAGAAGACTGTTTTTT
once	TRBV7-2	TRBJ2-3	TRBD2	CASSFRTSGSTDTQYF	TGTGCCAGCAGCTTCCGGACTAGCGGGAGTACAGATACGCAGTATTTT
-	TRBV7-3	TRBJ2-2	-	CASSLRGSTWNTGELFF	TGTGCCAGCAGCTTAAGAGGTAGCACCTGGAACACCGGGGAGCTGTTTTTT
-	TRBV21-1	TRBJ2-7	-	CASSKGGQGANPINEQYF	TGTGCCAGCAGCAAAGGGGGACAGGGGGCCAACCCTATCAACGAGCAGTACTTC
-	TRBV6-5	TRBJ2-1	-	CASSSGLDEQFF	TGTGCCAGCAGTTCCGGGTTGGATGAGCAGTTCTTC
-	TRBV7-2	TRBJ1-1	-	CASSLAPGNTEAFF	TGTGCCAGCAGCTTAGCGCCGGGAAACACTGAAGCTTTCTTT
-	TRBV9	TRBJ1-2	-	CASSPPGPQGGYTF	TGTGCCAGCAGCCCGCCGGGTCCCCAAGGAGGCTACACCTTC
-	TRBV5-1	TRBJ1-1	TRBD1	CASSLRQGGTEAFF	TGCGCCAGCAGCTTAAGACAGGGGGGGACTGAAGCTTTCTTT
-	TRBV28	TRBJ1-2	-	CASRLVQGSYGYTF	TGTGCCAGCAGACTCGTACAGGGATCCTATGGCTACACCTTC
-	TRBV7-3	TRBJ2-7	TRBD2	CASSLGLAGAAYEQYF	TGTGCCAGCAGCTTGGGACTAGCGGGAGCCGCCTACGAGCAGTACTTC
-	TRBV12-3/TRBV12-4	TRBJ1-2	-	CASSPDTWYGYTF	TGTGCCAGCAGTCCGGACACGTGGTATGGCTACACCTTC
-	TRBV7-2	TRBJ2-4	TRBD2	CASSFSGSRRLAAKNIQYF	TGTGCCAGCAGCTTTAGCGGGAGTCGAAGGTTGGCCGCCAAAAACATTCAGTACTTC
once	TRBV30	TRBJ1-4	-	CAWSEGTSNEKLFF	TGTGCCTGGAGTGAGGGGACTAGTAATGAAAAACTGTTTTTT
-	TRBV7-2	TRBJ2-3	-	CASSFPPGRDTQYF	TGTGCCAGCAGCTTCCCTCCAGGGAGGGATACGCAGTATTTT
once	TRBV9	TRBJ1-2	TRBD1	CASSVVTGYVGGYTF	TGTGCCAGCAGCGTAGTGACAGGGTACGTCGGTGGCTACACCTTC
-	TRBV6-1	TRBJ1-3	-	CASSERGVGVSGNTIYF	TGTGCCAGCAGTGAAAGGGGCGTGGGTGTCTCTGGAAACACCATATATTTT
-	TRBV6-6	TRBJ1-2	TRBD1	CASSYGEGANGYTF	TGTGCCAGCAGTTACGGAGAGGGGGCGAATGGCTACACCTTC
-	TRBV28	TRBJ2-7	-	CASSLTGLSYEQYF	TGTGCCAGCAGTTTAACAGGCCTCTCCTACGAGCAGTACTTC
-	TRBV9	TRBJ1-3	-	CASSVGRGPGNTIYF	TGTGCCAGCAGCGTCGGCAGGGGCCCTGGAAACACCATATATTTT
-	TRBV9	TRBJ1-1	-	CASSSRQNTEAFF	TGTGCCAGCAGCTCCAGACAGAACACTGAAGCTTTCTTT
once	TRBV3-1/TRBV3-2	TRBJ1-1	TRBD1	CASRYRGWTEAFF	TGTGCCAGCAGGTACAGGGGGTGGACTGAAGCTTTCTTT
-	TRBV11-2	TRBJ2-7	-	CASSSSPESEQYF	TGTGCCAGCAGCTCTAGCCCTGAGAGCGAGCAGTACTTC
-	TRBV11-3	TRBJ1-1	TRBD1	CASSYPGTGATEAFF	TGTGCCAGCAGCTACCCCGGGACAGGGGCCACTGAAGCTTTCTTT
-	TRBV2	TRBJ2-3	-	CASRIGGYTDTQYF	TGTGCCAGCAGGATAGGGGGATACACAGATACGCAGTATTTT
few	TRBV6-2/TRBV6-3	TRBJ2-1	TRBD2	CASSPTSQTVLAGNNEQFF	TGTGCCAGCAGCCCTACGTCCCAAACCGTCCTAGCGGGAAACAATGAGCAGTTCTTC
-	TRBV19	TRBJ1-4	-	CASSNDRLREKLFF	TGTGCCAGTAGCAACGACAGGCTTCGGGAAAAACTGTTTTTT
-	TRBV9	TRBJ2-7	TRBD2	CASSASPTSGSSYEQYF	TGTGCCAGCAGCGCCAGCCCGACTAGCGGGTCTTCCTACGAGCAGTACTTC
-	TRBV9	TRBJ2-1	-	CASSQFPGGGNEQFF	TGTGCCAGCAGCCAATTTCCAGGAGGAGGCAATGAGCAGTTCTTC
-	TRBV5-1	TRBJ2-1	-	CASSFGTNNEQFF	TGCGCCAGCAGCTTCGGGACAAACAATGAGCAGTTCTTC
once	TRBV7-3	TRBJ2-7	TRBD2	CASSPGLAGVNEQYF	TGTGCCAGCAGCCCCGGACTAGCGGGGGTGAACGAGCAGTACTTC
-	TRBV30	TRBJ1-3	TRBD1	CAWSVRRTGAGNTIYF	TGTGCCTGGAGTGTACGTCGGACAGGGGCTGGAAACACCATATATTTT
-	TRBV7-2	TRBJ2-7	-	CASSLWTAKSSYEQYF	TGTGCCAGCAGCCTATGGACAGCGAAGAGCTCCTACGAGCAGTACTTC